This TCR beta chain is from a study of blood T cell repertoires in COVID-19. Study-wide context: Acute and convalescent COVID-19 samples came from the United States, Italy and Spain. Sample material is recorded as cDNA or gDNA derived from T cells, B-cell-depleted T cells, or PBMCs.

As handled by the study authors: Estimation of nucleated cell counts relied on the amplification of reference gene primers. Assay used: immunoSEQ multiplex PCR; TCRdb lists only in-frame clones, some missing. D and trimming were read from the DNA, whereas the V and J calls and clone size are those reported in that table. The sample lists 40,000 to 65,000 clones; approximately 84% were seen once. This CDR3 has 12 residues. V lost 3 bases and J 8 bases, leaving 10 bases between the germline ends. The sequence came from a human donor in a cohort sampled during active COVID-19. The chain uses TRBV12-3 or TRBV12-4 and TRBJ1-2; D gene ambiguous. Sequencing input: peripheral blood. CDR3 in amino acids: CASSFSQVGYTF. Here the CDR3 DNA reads TGTGCCAGCAGTTTTTCCCAGGTCGGCTACACCTTC.